The rows below give T cell receptor beta chains drawn from one sample of a study of beta chain features in type 1 diabetes. TCRdb's table, derived via immunoSEQ multiplex PCR, lists solely in-frame clones and lacks some. The data hold roughly 240,000 clones, with about 63% observed a single time. The sequencing sample was made of naive CD4+ T cells from blood. Every receptor here comes from a man aged 30-40 years in good health. Both conserved end residues are part of each CDR3. Fields, in order: CDR3 length, V gene, J gene, CDR3 protein.

len: 13
v_gene: TRBV7-9
j_gene: TRBJ2-7
CDR3aa: CASSLDGVGEQYF

len: 14
v_gene: TRBV15
j_gene: TRBJ1-1
CDR3aa: CATSRTTGNTEAFF

len: 16
v_gene: TRBV4-3
j_gene: TRBJ2-5
CDR3aa: CASSQVTSGTGETQYF

len: 15
v_gene: TRBV19
j_gene: TRBJ2-1
CDR3aa: CASSIDGSSYNEQFF

len: 15
v_gene: TRBV15
j_gene: TRBJ2-5
CDR3aa: CATSMRTSGEETQYF

len: 15
v_gene: TRBV29-1
j_gene: TRBJ2-1
CDR3aa: CSVEDQRVSYNEQFF

len: 15
v_gene: TRBV4-3
j_gene: TRBJ2-7
CDR3aa: CASSQDVSGTRKQYF

len: 14
v_gene: TRBV7-9
j_gene: TRBJ1-2
CDR3aa: CASSLAMQTYGYTF

len: 14
v_gene: TRBV30
j_gene: TRBJ2-1
CDR3aa: CAWSSGLAGDEQFF

len: 14
v_gene: TRBV30
j_gene: TRBJ2-7
CDR3aa: CAWRSGLAVREQYF

len: 15
v_gene: TRBV6-5
j_gene: TRBJ2-3
CDR3aa: CASSYSGGRTDTQYF

len: 14
v_gene: TRBV30
j_gene: TRBJ2-7
CDR3aa: CAWSASGNAYEQYF

len: 12
v_gene: TRBV6-1
j_gene: TRBJ2-6
CDR3aa: CASSTGANVLTF

len: 14
v_gene: TRBV30
j_gene: TRBJ2-5
CDR3aa: CAWTPQGVGKTQYF

len: 14
v_gene: TRBV2
j_gene: TRBJ2-3
CDR3aa: CASLDRGFADTQYF

len: 15
v_gene: TRBV9
j_gene: TRBJ1-5
CDR3aa: CASSLGGLRNQPQHF

len: 14
v_gene: TRBV29-1
j_gene: TRBJ2-5
CDR3aa: CSLTSGRWEETQYF

len: 13
v_gene: TRBV29-1
j_gene: TRBJ1-5
CDR3aa: CSVQRGSGQPQHF

len: 11
v_gene: TRBV7-9
j_gene: TRBJ2-5
CDR3aa: CAGGTSGTQYF

len: 11
v_gene: TRBV29-1
j_gene: TRBJ2-7
CDR3aa: CSVAGRNEQYF

len: 15
v_gene: TRBV2
j_gene: TRBJ2-2
CDR3aa: CASSPTGSNTGELFF

len: 13
v_gene: TRBV30
j_gene: TRBJ2-5
CDR3aa: CAWSTSVRKTQYF

len: 13
v_gene: TRBV29-1
j_gene: TRBJ2-1
CDR3aa: CSVERLAGDEQFF

len: 16
v_gene: TRBV2
j_gene: TRBJ1-1
CDR3aa: CASSEALGGGVTEAFF

len: 13
v_gene: TRBV7-9
j_gene: TRBJ2-3
CDR3aa: CASSLAHTDTQYF

len: 13
v_gene: TRBV5-1
j_gene: TRBJ2-7
CDR3aa: CASSLWQGSEQYF

len: 14
v_gene: TRBV6-6
j_gene: TRBJ2-5
CDR3aa: CASTPRGQGWDQYF

len: 14
v_gene: TRBV5-1
j_gene: TRBJ2-1
CDR3aa: CASSFTGISDEQFF

len: 11
v_gene: TRBV7-2
j_gene: TRBJ2-1
CDR3aa: CASSPLYEQFF

len: 14
v_gene: TRBV7-2
j_gene: TRBJ2-1
CDR3aa: CASSTPGLNNEQFF

len: 11
v_gene: TRBV7-2
j_gene: TRBJ1-2
CDR3aa: CASSPDYGYTF

len: 13
v_gene: TRBV30
j_gene: TRBJ2-7
CDR3aa: CAWSEYSRDEQYF

len: 14
v_gene: TRBV29-1
j_gene: TRBJ2-7
CDR3aa: CSVEDGWSSYEQYF

len: 14
v_gene: TRBV6-5
j_gene: TRBJ1-1
CDR3aa: CASSSPGQGTEAFF

len: 11
v_gene: TRBV15
j_gene: TRBJ2-1
CDR3aa: CATGAYNEQFF

len: 17
v_gene: TRBV9
j_gene: TRBJ1-2
CDR3aa: CASSARDSGNNNYGYTF

len: 15
v_gene: TRBV29-1
j_gene: TRBJ2-2
CDR3aa: CSVGARTQNTGELFF

len: 12
v_gene: TRBV30
j_gene: TRBJ2-7
CDR3aa: CACSGGPLEQYF

len: 11
v_gene: TRBV20-1
j_gene: TRBJ1-1
CDR3aa: CAVQGGTEAFF

len: 11
v_gene: TRBV5-6
j_gene: TRBJ2-5
CDR3aa: CASSQGETQYF

len: 11
v_gene: TRBV6-5
j_gene: TRBJ1-2
CDR3aa: CASRSEKGYTF

len: 13
v_gene: TRBV7-9
j_gene: TRBJ2-1
CDR3aa: CASSLGLHNEQFF

len: 15
v_gene: TRBV7-2
j_gene: TRBJ2-3
CDR3aa: CASSFASWYTDTQYF

len: 13
v_gene: TRBV7-6
j_gene: TRBJ2-5
CDR3aa: CASSSARRETQYF

len: 15
v_gene: TRBV29-1
j_gene: TRBJ2-2
CDR3aa: CSVRTSGANTGELFF